This T cell receptor beta chain appears in the sequencing data of a study of cytomegalovirus exposure and HLA in healthy donors. The PCR contained 60 Vbeta and 13 Jbeta primers. Measured with immunoSEQ multiplex PCR; TCRdb has only the in-frame clones, and not every one. The data hold fewer than 150,000 clones, with 80% observed a single time. The CDR3 runs 17 residues. Germline CDR1 reads KGHSH; CDR2 reads LQKENI. V dropped 6 bases and J dropped 0; count of bases not matched to a gene: 7. This clone was recorded once. This TCR came from a man younger than 40 in good health and CMV-seronegative. The sequencing input was PBMCs. V usage is TRBV18 and J usage is TRBJ1-5, with 11 nucleotides matching TRBD1. CDR3 loop: CASSPGTGGYSNQPQHF. The DNA for the CDR3 is TGTGCCAGCTCTCCCGGGACAGGGGGTTATAGCAATCAGCCCCAGCATTTT.